These 24 T cell receptor beta chains were all obtained from the same sample, sequenced in a study of shared clonotypes between healthy human individuals. Selected positively for CCR7 and CD45RO-negative, naive CD8 cells excluded terminally differentiated effector memory CD45RA+ cells. Sequencing used immunoSEQ multiplex PCR; TCRdb keeps in-frame clones, though not all of them. Altogether 1.5 million to 2.5 million clones are present, about 95% being singletons, with the ten largest covering under 1.5%. The source material was naive CD8+ T cells sorted from blood. These receptor sequences come from a man aged 18 to 29 in good health.

Note on this clone: This CDR3 is also generated by other DNA sequences in the sample. CDR3 bases: TGCGCCAGCAGCCAAGAGAAGCAGGGGTCGTACGAGCAGTACTTC. It codes for CASSQEKQGSYEQYF. The chain joins TRBV4-1 to TRBJ2-7; weak D call: TRBD1 (6 bases). V was pared by 0 bases and J by 4 bases, with 13 bases between. CDR1 MGHRA and CDR2 YSYEKL come from the germline V gene. This CDR3 comprises 15 residues.

This clone has just a few counts. V and J are TRBV13 and TRBJ2-2; D remains ambiguous. Trimming stripped 0 bases from V and 7 bases from J, with 9 bases between. Germline CDR1 reads PRHDT; CDR2 reads FYEKMQ (reference sequence). The CDR3 length is 14 residues. The CDR3 protein is CASSLGLGIGELFF. CDR3 bases: TGTGCCAGCAGCTTAGGCCTAGGAATCGGGGAGCTGTTTTTT.

The chain carries TRBV15 and TRBJ2-7; D remains ambiguous. This CDR3 region has 15 residues. Germline V gives CDR1 LNHNV, CDR2 YYDKDF (reference sequence). V was shortened by 0 bases and J by 0 bases, with 9 bases between the two germline ends. CDR3 in DNA: TGTGCCACCAGCAGAGATCGGGCGAACTCCTACGAGCAGTACTTC. Residues: CATSRDRANSYEQYF.

The rearrangement uses TRBV10-3 and TRBJ2-3, with 11 bases aligning to TRBD2. The CDR3 totals 16 residues. The junction had 6 bases not matched to a gene; V was cut back by 2 bases and J by 5 bases. The germline V gene encodes CDR1 ENHRY and CDR2 SYGVKD. This chain's CDR3 is CAISEGTSGSVDTQYF. CDR3 coding DNA: TGTGCCATCAGTGAGGGAACTAGCGGGAGTGTAGATACGCAGTATTTT.

This sequence joins TRBV15 and TRBJ2-1; TRBD1 aligns across 8 bases. Germline V lookup: CDR1 LNHNV, CDR2 YYDKDF (reference sequence). The trim removed 3 bases at V and 4 bases at J, leaving 5 bases unmatched. The CDR3 contains 15 residues. Here the CDR3 reads CATSSAGGTYNEQFF. The CDR3, as DNA: TGTGCCACCAGCAGTGCAGGGGGCACTTACAATGAGCAGTTCTTC.

This clone was observed a few times. Other DNA variants within this sample encode the same CDR3. This chain uses TRBV6-5 with TRBJ2-1; no firm D call. The CDR3 length is 13 residues. Germline CDR1 is MNHEY and CDR2 is SVGAGI. Trimming left V 0 bases short and J 4 bases short, with 4 bases between. CDR3 in amino acids: CASSYSGYNEQFF. CDR3 nucleotide sequence: TGTGCCAGCAGTTACTCAGGGTACAATGAGCAGTTCTTC.

This chain connects TRBV29-1 to TRBJ2-2, with 7 bases aligning to TRBD1. The CDR3 spans 14 residues. CDR1 and CDR2 (germline): SQVTM, ANQGSEA. With 5 bases clipped from V and 4 bases from J, the junction kept 7 bases outside the gene matches. CDR3 protein: CSVLTGESTGELFF. The CDR3 nucleotides read TGCAGCGTTCTAACAGGGGAGAGCACCGGGGAGCTGTTTTTT.

The CDR3: CASSLFWGNTDTQYF. The CDR3 DNA sequence: TGCGCCAGCAGCCTTTTTTGGGGGAACACAGATACGCAGTATTTT. The chain carries TRBV4-1 and TRBJ2-3; D tentatively reads TRBD1 or TRBD2 (5 bases each). Per the germline V gene, CDR1 is MGHRA and CDR2 is YSYEKL. The CDR3 runs 15 residues. Trimming took 4 bases from V and 2 from J, leaving 13 bases between them.

The V and J genes are TRBV28 and TRBJ2-2, with D possibly being TRBD1 (6 bases). The CDR3 totals 17 residues. Trimming cost V 6 bases and J 0 bases, with 17 bases left between them. Germline V gene data show CDR1 as MDHEN and CDR2 as SYDVKM. Written as DNA, the CDR3 is TGTGCCAGCAGCAATAGACAGGCGACTCCGAACACCGGGGAGCTGTTTTTT. Residues: CASSNRQATPNTGELFF.

V gene TRBV19 combines with J gene TRBJ1-1; D gene uncertain. Deletions cut 3 bases from V and 1 base from J, with 12 bases between. This CDR3 has 15 amino acids. The germline CDR1 and CDR2 sequences are LNHDA and SQIVND (reference sequence). The CDR3 DNA reads as TGTGCCAGTAGTATCGAGGGTCGGGCGAACACTGAAGCTTTCTTT. The encoded protein is CASSIEGRANTEAFF.

The chain combines TRBV7-9 with TRBJ2-2; D is ambiguous. CDR1 and CDR2 (germline): SEHNR, FQNEAQ (reference sequence). With 3 bases removed from V and 4 bases from J, the gap between germline ends came to 15 bases. The CDR3 runs 16 residues. As DNA, the CDR3 is TGTGCCAGCAGCTTTTCCAGCCGGGTAATCACCGGGGAGCTGTTTTTT. This translates into CASSFSSRVITGELFF.

This clone was seen once. Other DNA sequences in this sample translate to the same CDR3. The chain has TRBV27 and TRBJ1-3; D unresolved. V was pared by 0 bases and J by 0 bases, with 6 bases between. The CDR3 sequence is 15 residues long. Per the germline V gene, CDR1 is MNHEY and CDR2 is SMNVEV (reference sequence). This CDR3 is CASSLSGGSGNTIYF. Here the CDR3 DNA reads TGTGCCAGCAGTTTATCGGGTGGCTCTGGAAACACCATATATTTT.

The V call is TRBV5-1, the J call TRBJ2-5, with D possibly matching TRBD1 (6 bases). CDR1 SGHRS and CDR2 YFSETQ come from the germline V gene. V was pared by 3 bases and J by 2 bases, with 8 bases between. The CDR3 spans 13 residues. The DNA for the CDR3 is TGCGCCAGCAGCTATGGACAGCAAGAGACCCAGTACTTC. Translation: CASSYGQQETQYF.

On this clone: The sample contains more than one DNA sequence encoding this CDR3. This chain uses TRBV6-5 with TRBJ2-3; 14 positions match TRBD2. Trimming removed 2 bases from V and 5 bases from J; junction bases left unmatched: 0. There are 15 residues in the CDR3. The germline CDR1 and CDR2 sequences are MNHEY and SVGAGI. The CDR3 DNA sequence: TGTGCCAGCAGTTACGGACTAGCGGGAGGAGATACGCAGTATTTT. This encodes CASSYGLAGGDTQYF.

This clone was seen more than once but under ten times. Other nucleotide sequences in the sample specify the same CDR3. This chain links TRBV11-2 with TRBJ2-7; 12 positions match TRBD2. The length of the CDR3 is 14 residues. V dropped 3 bases and J dropped 4; count of bases not matched to a gene: 1. Germline V gene sequence: CDR1 SGHAT, CDR2 FQNNGV. CDR3 in DNA: TGTGCCAGCAGCTTCGGGACTAGCGGGTACGAGCAGTACTTC. Residues: CASSFGTSGYEQYF.

Remarks on this clone: The sample holds other DNA sequences that translate to the same CDR3. The chain is built from TRBV9 and TRBJ2-7, with 9 bases that match TRBD1. V shed 4 bases and J 1 base; nucleotides not matched to a gene: 6. The CDR3 is 15 amino acids. CDR1 and CDR2 from the germline V gene are SGDLS and YYNGEE. The CDR3 coding sequence is TGTGCCAGCAGCCTCGCCGGGACAGGGTCCTACGAGCAGTACTTC. Translation gives CASSLAGTGSYEQYF.

This chain connects TRBV5-8 to TRBJ2-7, with TRBD1 identical over 8 bases. Germline CDR1 is SGHTS and CDR2 is YDEGEE. CDR3 length: 18 residues. After removal of 0 bases from V and 7 bases from J, the junction contained 18 bases not matched to a gene. CDR3: CASSLAVMMTGDLGEQYF. CDR3 nucleotide sequence: TGTGCCAGCAGCTTGGCCGTTATGATGACAGGGGATTTAGGAGAGCAGTACTTC.

A remark on this clone: The same CDR3 can be traced to other DNA sequences in this sample. V is TRBV27 and J is TRBJ2-7; D unclear. CDR1 and CDR2 from the germline V gene are MNHEY and SMNVEV (reference sequence). V was shortened by 3 bases and J by 0 bases, with 9 bases between the two germline ends. This CDR3 has 14 amino acids. CDR3 in DNA: TGTGCCAGCAGTTTGAGCTCCCTCTCCTACGAGCAGTACTTC. Amino acids: CASSLSSLSYEQYF.

CDR3 in amino acids: CASSSPGLAGGREQFF. The CDR3 coding sequence is TGTGCCAGCAGTTCCCCGGGACTAGCGGGAGGGAGAGAGCAGTTCTTC. The chain links TRBV6-5 to TRBJ2-1, with 16 bases lining up with TRBD2. V was clipped by 4 bases and J by 10 bases; unmatched bases: 7. Germline-derived CDR1 and CDR2 are MNHEY and SVGAGI. CDR3 length: 16 amino acids.

The DNA of the CDR3 is TGTGCCAGTAGCGTAACCCGTAGCCTGCCCGTTAATGAAAAACTGTTTTTT. Protein sequence: CASSVTRSLPVNEKLFF. The rearrangement links TRBV19 to TRBJ1-4; D unclear. CDR1 is LNHDA and CDR2 is SQIVND in the germline V gene (reference sequence). The CDR3 is made up of 17 amino acids. The V end was cut by 6 bases, the J end by 4 bases, with 21 bases between.

V gene TRBV11-3 combines with J gene TRBJ2-4; D remains unclear. This CDR3 spans 17 amino acids. V was cut by 3 bases and J by 1 base, with 16 bases left in between. Germline V gene data show CDR1 as SGHNT and CDR2 as YENEEA. The CDR3: CASSFGCGVGAKNIQYF. CDR3 bases: TGTGCCAGCAGCTTCGGATGCGGCGTCGGGGCCAAAAACATTCAGTACTTC.

The V and J genes are TRBV7-9 and TRBJ2-1, with D unresolved. This CDR3 is built from 13 residues. Germline V gene lookup returns CDR1 SEHNR and CDR2 FQNEAQ (reference sequence). The V and J ends lost 5 bases and 7 bases respectively, with 12 bases between them. The CDR3 here is CASSLPTRNEQFF. The CDR3 nucleotides read TGTGCCAGCAGCCTCCCGACTCGGAATGAGCAGTTCTTC.

The rearrangement links TRBV5-4 to TRBJ1-2, with a tentative D call TRBD1 (5 bases). The V gene's germline CDR1 is SGHNT and CDR2 YYREEE (reference sequence). V lost 4 bases and J lost 4, with 14 bases in between. The CDR3 sequence is 14 residues long. The CDR3 DNA reads TGTGCCAGCAGCCCGGGAGGGGTAATCTATGGCTACACCTTC. Residues: CASSPGGVIYGYTF.

The chain uses TRBV11-2 and TRBJ2-3, with TRBD2 matching over 9 bases. The CDR3 has 18 amino acids. Trimming removed 3 bases from V and 6 bases from J; junction bases left unmatched: 16. Germline CDR1 SGHAT, CDR2 FQNNGV. CDR3 in amino acids: CASSFLAGTSLVGDTQYF. The CDR3, as DNA: TGTGCCAGCAGCTTCCTCGCCGGGACTAGCCTAGTTGGGGATACGCAGTATTTT.